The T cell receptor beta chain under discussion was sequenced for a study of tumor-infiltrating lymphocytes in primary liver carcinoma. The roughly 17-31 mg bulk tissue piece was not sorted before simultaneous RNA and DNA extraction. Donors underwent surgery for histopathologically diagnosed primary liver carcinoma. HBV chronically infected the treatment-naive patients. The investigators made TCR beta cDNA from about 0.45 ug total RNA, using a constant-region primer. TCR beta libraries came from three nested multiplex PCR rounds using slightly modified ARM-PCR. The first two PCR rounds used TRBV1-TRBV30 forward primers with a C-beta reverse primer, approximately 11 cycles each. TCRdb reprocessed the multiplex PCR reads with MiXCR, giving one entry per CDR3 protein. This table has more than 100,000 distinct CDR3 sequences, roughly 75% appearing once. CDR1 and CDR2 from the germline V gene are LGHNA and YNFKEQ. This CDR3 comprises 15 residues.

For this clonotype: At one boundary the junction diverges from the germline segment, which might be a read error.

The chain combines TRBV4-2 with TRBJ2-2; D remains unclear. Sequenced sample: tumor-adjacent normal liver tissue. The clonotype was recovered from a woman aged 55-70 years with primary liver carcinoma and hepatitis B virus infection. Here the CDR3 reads CVSSESILNTGELFF. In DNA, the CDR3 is TGTGTCAGCAGCGAAAGCATACTGAACACCGGGGAGCTGTTTTTT.